These T cell receptor beta chains were read from a single sample in a study of blood T cell repertoires in COVID-19. TCRdb's table, derived via immunoSEQ multiplex PCR, lists solely in-frame clones and lacks some. The table includes approximately 300,000 clones, 70% to 90% detected once. Specimen: PBMCs or T cells enriched from blood (not recorded which). The receptor source for this set is a woman aged 25 to 39 who had recovered from COVID-19. Each CDR3 is given with its conserved first and last residue. The D gene is left open where the match is weak. The size field is filled for only some rows; it gives once, few, many or a size class.

D: TRBD1
V: TRBV10-3
J: TRBJ2-1
size: .
DNA: TGTGCCATCAGTCGGACAGGTGGCTACAATGAGCAGTTCTTC
CDR3: CAISRTGGYNEQFF

D: .
V: TRBV21-1
J: TRBJ1-4
size: once
DNA: TGTGCCAGCAGCAAAACGGTGAACGGCAGGGGCAATGAAAAACTGTTTTTT
CDR3: CASSKTVNGRGNEKLFF

D: TRBD1
V: TRBV19
J: TRBJ1-2
size: .
DNA: TGTGCCAGTAGTCTGGCAGGGGGCTATGGCTACACCTTC
CDR3: CASSLAGGYGYTF

D: TRBD1
V: TRBV5-4
J: TRBJ1-4
size: .
DNA: TGTGCCAGCAGCCTCGCAGGAGGGACAGCAACTAATGAAAAACTGTTTTTT
CDR3: CASSLAGGTATNEKLFF

D: .
V: TRBV12-5
J: TRBJ2-5
size: .
DNA: TGTGCTAGTGGTTTAGCCGGGTCGGGGGAAGAGACCCAGTACTTC
CDR3: CASGLAGSGEETQYF

D: TRBD2
V: TRBV10-3
J: TRBJ2-3
size: .
DNA: TGTGCCACCGGGACTAGTTACGATACGCAGTATTTT
CDR3: CATGTSYDTQYF

D: TRBD1
V: TRBV2
J: TRBJ1-6
size: .
DNA: TGTGCCAGCAGTGAAGAGGACAGGGGATCACCCCTCCACTTT
CDR3: CASSEEDRGSPLHF

D: .
V: TRBV9
J: TRBJ1-6
size: .
DNA: TGTGCCAGCAGCGGCCACCTCGGAGGGAACTTGAATTCACCCCTCCACTTT
CDR3: CASSGHLGGNLNSPLHF

D: .
V: TRBV7-2
J: TRBJ1-2
size: .
DNA: TGTGCCAGCAGCTTAAGGTCCGGGGTCGGCTACACCTTC
CDR3: CASSLRSGVGYTF

D: TRBD2
V: TRBV4-1
J: TRBJ2-3
size: .
DNA: TGCGCCAGCAGCCGGACTAGCGGGGTCACAGATACGCAGTATTTT
CDR3: CASSRTSGVTDTQYF

D: .
V: TRBV29-1
J: TRBJ2-2
size: .
DNA: TGCAGCGCCACGAGGGGGGGGAACACCGGGGAGCTGTTTTTT
CDR3: CSATRGGNTGELFF

D: .
V: TRBV5-4
J: TRBJ1-4
size: once
DNA: TGTGCCAGCAGCTTCGGGAGAGCTAATGAAAAACTGTTTTTT
CDR3: CASSFGRANEKLFF

D: .
V: TRBV2
J: TRBJ2-4
size: .
DNA: TGTGCCAGCAAAATGGCATATCCCGAATTCAACATTCAGTACTTC
CDR3: CASKMAYPEFNIQYF

D: .
V: TRBV2
J: TRBJ2-1
size: .
DNA: TGTGCCAGCAGTTGGGGAGGCATGAATGAGCAGTTCTTC
CDR3: CASSWGGMNEQFF

D: TRBD1
V: TRBV2
J: TRBJ1-2
size: .
DNA: TGTGCCAGCAGCCCGGGACAGGGCTATGGCTACACCTTC
CDR3: CASSPGQGYGYTF

D: TRBD1
V: TRBV9
J: TRBJ2-5
size: .
DNA: TGTGCCAGCAGTCGAGACAGGGGGAAAGTGGAGACCCAGTACTTC
CDR3: CASSRDRGKVETQYF

D: TRBD1
V: TRBV19
J: TRBJ2-1
size: .
DNA: TGTGCCAGTAGTATTCAAGGACAGGGTTACAATGAGCAGTTCTTC
CDR3: CASSIQGQGYNEQFF

D: .
V: TRBV18
J: TRBJ2-1
size: few
DNA: TGTGCCAGCTCACCGGGTTTGGAGAATGAGCAGTTCTTC
CDR3: CASSPGLENEQFF

D: .
V: TRBV12-3/TRBV12-4
J: TRBJ2-5
size: .
DNA: TGTGCCAGCAGTCTGTTTAGCCGAGAGACCCAGTACTTC
CDR3: CASSLFSRETQYF

D: TRBD1
V: TRBV27
J: TRBJ1-1
size: .
DNA: TGTGCCAGCAGTCCACCCCCAGGGGGGAACACTGAAGCTTTCTTT
CDR3: CASSPPPGGNTEAFF

D: TRBD2
V: TRBV2
J: TRBJ2-6
size: .
DNA: TGTGCCAGTCCGGGGGGGGTTAGCTCTGGGGCCAACGTCCTGACTTTC
CDR3: CASPGGVSSGANVLTF

D: TRBD1
V: TRBV2
J: TRBJ1-4
size: .
DNA: TGTGCCAGCAGCCGACAGGGCCTTCGTGAAAAACTGTTTTTT
CDR3: CASSRQGLREKLFF

D: TRBD1
V: TRBV7-2
J: TRBJ2-5
size: .
DNA: TGTGCCAGCAGCAGAAGCACAGGGGGCGTGGAGACCCAGTACTTC
CDR3: CASSRSTGGVETQYF

D: TRBD1
V: TRBV28
J: TRBJ2-7
size: .
DNA: TGTGCCAGCAGTTCCATCCGGGACAGTGCAACCTACGAGCAGTACTTC
CDR3: CASSSIRDSATYEQYF

D: TRBD2
V: TRBV11-2
J: TRBJ2-1
size: once
DNA: TGTGCCAGCAGCCCTAGACTAGCGGGGGGGGCCTACAATGAGCAGTTCTTC
CDR3: CASSPRLAGGAYNEQFF

D: .
V: TRBV7-8
J: TRBJ2-1
size: .
DNA: TGTGCCAGCAGCCCGTTGACAGAATACAATGAGCAGTTCTTC
CDR3: CASSPLTEYNEQFF

D: .
V: TRBV20-1
J: TRBJ2-3
size: .
DNA: TGCAGTGCTAGTCGACAGAGTAGCACAGATACGCAGTATTTT
CDR3: CSASRQSSTDTQYF

D: .
V: TRBV6-5
J: TRBJ2-1
size: .
DNA: TGTGCCACCCTGCGGGCCAATGAGCAGTTCTTC
CDR3: CATLRANEQFF

D: .
V: TRBV7-9
J: TRBJ1-1
size: .
DNA: TGTGCCAGCAGCTCCCTCGCGGAGAGGGCTTTCTTT
CDR3: CASSSLAERAFF

D: .
V: TRBV7-8
J: TRBJ1-6
size: .
DNA: TGTGCCAGCAGCGCTACTAGAGTTTCACCCCTCCACTTT
CDR3: CASSATRVSPLHF

D: .
V: TRBV18
J: TRBJ1-4
size: .
DNA: TGTGCCAGCTCACCTGACAGTAATGAAAAACTGTTTTTT
CDR3: CASSPDSNEKLFF

D: TRBD1
V: TRBV28
J: TRBJ2-1
size: .
DNA: TGTGCCAGCATCAACAGGGGTCGGCCCTACAATGAGCAGTTCTTC
CDR3: CASINRGRPYNEQFF

D: .
V: TRBV5-4
J: TRBJ1-2
size: .
DNA: TGTGCCAGCAGCTTGGATGCAAGACTCTACACCTTC
CDR3: CASSLDARLYTF